The sequence of this TCR beta chain was determined in a study of CXCR3-negative and CXCR3-positive naive CD8 T cells. The overall study: There were approximately 140 million TRB reads altogether, and each library had about 1.5 +/- 0.3 million of them. Study-level findings and limits: Naive subsets were similarly diverse, while memory CD8+ repertoires were much less diverse. Hydrophobicity of TRB CDR3s was greater in CXCR3-positive naive cells than in CXCR3-negative naive cells.

Naive CD8+ T cells displayed a CD45RO-CCR7+CD27+CD95- phenotype. Preparation of TRB cDNA libraries relied on 5' RACE carrying UMI labels. TCRdb re-called the 5' RACE reads and gives one entry per CDR3 protein, without DNA. In total, the table holds under 7,500 distinct CDR3 sequences. This clonotype is identified as medium-sized from frequency. What it binds is not known. Sequenced input: naive CXCR3+ CD8+ T cells from blood. Documented subset: CD45RO-CCR7+CD27+CD95- naive CD8+ T cells expressing CXCR3 (TNR3+). This sequence originates from a human donor in good health. Some clones in this sample may be carry-over from other donors' samples.

The CDR3 reads CASSLDGSSSYEQYF. V usage is TRBV3-1 and J usage is TRBJ2-7. The CDR3 is made up of 15 amino acids. Germline V CDR1 and CDR2: LGHDT, YNNKEL (reference sequence).